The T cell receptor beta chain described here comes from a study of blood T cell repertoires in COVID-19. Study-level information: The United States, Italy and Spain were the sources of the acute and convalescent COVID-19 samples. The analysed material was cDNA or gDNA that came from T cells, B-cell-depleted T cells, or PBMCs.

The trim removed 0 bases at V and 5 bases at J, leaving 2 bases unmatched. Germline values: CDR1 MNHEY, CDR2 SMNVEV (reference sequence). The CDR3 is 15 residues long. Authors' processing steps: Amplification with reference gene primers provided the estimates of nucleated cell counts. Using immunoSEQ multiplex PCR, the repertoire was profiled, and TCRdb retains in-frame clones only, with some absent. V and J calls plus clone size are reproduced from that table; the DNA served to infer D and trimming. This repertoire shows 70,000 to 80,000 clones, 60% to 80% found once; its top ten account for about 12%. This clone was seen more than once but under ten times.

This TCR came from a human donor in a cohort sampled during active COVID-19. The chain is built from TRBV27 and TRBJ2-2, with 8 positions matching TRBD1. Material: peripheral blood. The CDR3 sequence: CASSLSWTGTGELFF. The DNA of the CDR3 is TGTGCCAGCAGTTTATCATGGACAGGGACCGGGGAGCTGTTTTTT.